Shown below are 5 T cell receptor beta chains from a single sample sequenced in a study of PD-1 blockade in classical Hodgkin lymphoma. Relapse was seen in all patients after autologous stem cell transplantation, and brentuximab vedotin exposure was variable. Data came from immunoSEQ multiplex PCR; TCRdb stores just in-frame clones and leaves some out. This sample carries about 28,000 clones, roughly 85% of them seen once, and the ten largest clones take over 20%. Sample: peripheral blood mononuclear cells (PBMCs), taken before the second cycle of nivolumab. Receptor source: a human donor with classical Hodgkin lymphoma.

This clone has just a few counts. The rearrangement uses TRBV30 and TRBJ2-7; 14 bases are shared with TRBD2. The germline V gene has CDR1 GTSNPN and CDR2 SVGIG (reference sequence). V gave up 4 bases and J gave up 5 bases; unmatched junction bases: 1. CDR3 length equals 13 residues. CDR3 sequence (DNA): TGTGCCTGGAAGGGACTAGCGGGGGACGAGCAGTACGTC. This gives the protein CAWKGLAGDEQYV.

V is TRBV7-8 and J is TRBJ1-1; TRBD1 is a possible D gene (6 bases). The CDR3 is 14 amino acids. Germline CDR1 SGHVS, CDR2 FQNEAQ. Trimming removed 0 bases at V and 5 bases at J, with 10 bases between. The CDR3 sequence is CASSLARGQTEAFF. CDR3 coding DNA: TGTGCCAGCAGCTTAGCGAGAGGACAGACTGAAGCTTTCTTT.

The rearrangement joins TRBV7-9 to TRBJ1-5; possibly TRBD1 for D (5 bases). The CDR3 consists of 16 residues. Germline V lookup: CDR1 SEHNR, CDR2 FQNEAQ (reference sequence). Trimming pared 2 bases from V and 1 base from J, leaving 12 bases between. The CDR3 sequence: CASSLTRGLSNQPQHF. DNA of the CDR3: TGTGCCAGCAGCTTAACTAGGGGTCTGAGCAATCAGCCCCAGCATTTT.

This clone has a handful of counts. The genes are TRBV10-3 and TRBJ1-3, with 7 bases lining up with TRBD1. The germline gives CDR1 ENHRY, CDR2 SYGVKD. V trimming: 6 bases; J trimming: 0 bases; junction bases outside the gene matches: 2. CDR3 size: 14 residues. CDR3 bases: TGTGCCATCAGGACAGGGATCTCTGGAAACACCATATATTTT. Protein sequence: CAIRTGISGNTIYF.

A few counts support this clone. This chain joins TRBV5-4 and TRBJ1-4, with D hard to call. The CDR3 loop spans 13 amino acids. Trimming removed 0 bases at V and 11 bases at J, with 11 bases between. The germline V gene has CDR1 SGHNT and CDR2 YYREEE (reference sequence). CDR3 sequence reads: CASSLVASGKLFF. The CDR3 coding sequence is TGTGCCAGCAGCTTGGTGGCCTCGGGGAAACTGTTTTTT.